The TCR beta chain under discussion was sequenced for a study of control samples from healthy donors and cancer patients. The CDR3 totals 16 residues. Trimming left V 4 bases short and J 4 bases short, with 17 bases between. Germline V gives CDR1 ENHRY, CDR2 SYGVKD. Clones were read by immunoSEQ multiplex PCR, and TCRdb kept only the in-frame ones, dropping some. The profile covers roughly 160,000 clones, with just over 95% appearing a single time and around 0.92% taken by the ten largest. The receptor's source is a woman in her twenties or thirties in good health. The V gene is TRBV10-3, the J gene TRBJ1-5, with D tentatively TRBD1 (5 bases). The sequencing sample was made of blood. In DNA form, the CDR3 reads TGTGCCATCAGTGGGGGTGAGGGGTCGGAAAATCAGCCCCAGCATTTT. Its translation is CAISGGEGSENQPQHF.